The present T cell receptor (beta chain) was sequenced within a study of T cells in women clearing cervical HPV infection. Study-wide results and limits: TRBV6-7 relative abundance averaged 0.11% in cases and approximately 0.15% in controls.

Per germline, CDR1 GTSNPN and CDR2 SVGIG (reference sequence). V lost 5 bases to trimming and J lost 4 bases; unmatched junction nucleotides: 3. CDR3 length: 13 amino acids. Prevalent HPV16 infections were excluded; only incident single HPV16 infections included. Dot-blot hybridization genotyped cervical HPV amplified with MY09/MY11 PCR. This table comes from immunoSEQ multiplex PCR, and its TCRdb copy is limited to in-frame clones, with some not included. The sample data list 30,000 to 35,000 clones. Points on this clone: Its antigen is currently unknown. From the germline J gene comes the end of the CDR3, since the read stops 3 residues before it.

Material: blood buffy coat. The sequence came from a woman between 18 and 69 years old with a cervical HPV16 infection that either progressed to CIN3+ or cleared (not recorded which). The chain is built from TRBV30 and TRBJ2-1, with TRBD2 matching 9 bases. The covered CDR3 bases are TGTGCCTGGTTTAGCGGGAGTTACAATGAG. It codes for CAWFSGSYNE. The whole CDR3 reads CAWFSGSYNEQFF.